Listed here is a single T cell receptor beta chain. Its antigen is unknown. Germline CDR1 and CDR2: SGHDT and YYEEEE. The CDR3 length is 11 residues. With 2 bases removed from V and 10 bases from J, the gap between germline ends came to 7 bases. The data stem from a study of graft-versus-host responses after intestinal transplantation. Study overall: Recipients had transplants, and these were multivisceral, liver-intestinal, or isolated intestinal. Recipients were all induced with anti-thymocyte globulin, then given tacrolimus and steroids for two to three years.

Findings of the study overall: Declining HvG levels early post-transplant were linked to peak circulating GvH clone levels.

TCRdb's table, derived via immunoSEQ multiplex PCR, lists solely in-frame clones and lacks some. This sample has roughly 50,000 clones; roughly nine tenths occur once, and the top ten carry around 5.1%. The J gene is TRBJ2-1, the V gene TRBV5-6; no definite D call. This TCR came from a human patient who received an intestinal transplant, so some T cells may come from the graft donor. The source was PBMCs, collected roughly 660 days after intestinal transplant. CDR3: CASSFETEQFF. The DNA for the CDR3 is TGTGCCAGCAGCTTCGAGACAGAGCAGTTCTTC.